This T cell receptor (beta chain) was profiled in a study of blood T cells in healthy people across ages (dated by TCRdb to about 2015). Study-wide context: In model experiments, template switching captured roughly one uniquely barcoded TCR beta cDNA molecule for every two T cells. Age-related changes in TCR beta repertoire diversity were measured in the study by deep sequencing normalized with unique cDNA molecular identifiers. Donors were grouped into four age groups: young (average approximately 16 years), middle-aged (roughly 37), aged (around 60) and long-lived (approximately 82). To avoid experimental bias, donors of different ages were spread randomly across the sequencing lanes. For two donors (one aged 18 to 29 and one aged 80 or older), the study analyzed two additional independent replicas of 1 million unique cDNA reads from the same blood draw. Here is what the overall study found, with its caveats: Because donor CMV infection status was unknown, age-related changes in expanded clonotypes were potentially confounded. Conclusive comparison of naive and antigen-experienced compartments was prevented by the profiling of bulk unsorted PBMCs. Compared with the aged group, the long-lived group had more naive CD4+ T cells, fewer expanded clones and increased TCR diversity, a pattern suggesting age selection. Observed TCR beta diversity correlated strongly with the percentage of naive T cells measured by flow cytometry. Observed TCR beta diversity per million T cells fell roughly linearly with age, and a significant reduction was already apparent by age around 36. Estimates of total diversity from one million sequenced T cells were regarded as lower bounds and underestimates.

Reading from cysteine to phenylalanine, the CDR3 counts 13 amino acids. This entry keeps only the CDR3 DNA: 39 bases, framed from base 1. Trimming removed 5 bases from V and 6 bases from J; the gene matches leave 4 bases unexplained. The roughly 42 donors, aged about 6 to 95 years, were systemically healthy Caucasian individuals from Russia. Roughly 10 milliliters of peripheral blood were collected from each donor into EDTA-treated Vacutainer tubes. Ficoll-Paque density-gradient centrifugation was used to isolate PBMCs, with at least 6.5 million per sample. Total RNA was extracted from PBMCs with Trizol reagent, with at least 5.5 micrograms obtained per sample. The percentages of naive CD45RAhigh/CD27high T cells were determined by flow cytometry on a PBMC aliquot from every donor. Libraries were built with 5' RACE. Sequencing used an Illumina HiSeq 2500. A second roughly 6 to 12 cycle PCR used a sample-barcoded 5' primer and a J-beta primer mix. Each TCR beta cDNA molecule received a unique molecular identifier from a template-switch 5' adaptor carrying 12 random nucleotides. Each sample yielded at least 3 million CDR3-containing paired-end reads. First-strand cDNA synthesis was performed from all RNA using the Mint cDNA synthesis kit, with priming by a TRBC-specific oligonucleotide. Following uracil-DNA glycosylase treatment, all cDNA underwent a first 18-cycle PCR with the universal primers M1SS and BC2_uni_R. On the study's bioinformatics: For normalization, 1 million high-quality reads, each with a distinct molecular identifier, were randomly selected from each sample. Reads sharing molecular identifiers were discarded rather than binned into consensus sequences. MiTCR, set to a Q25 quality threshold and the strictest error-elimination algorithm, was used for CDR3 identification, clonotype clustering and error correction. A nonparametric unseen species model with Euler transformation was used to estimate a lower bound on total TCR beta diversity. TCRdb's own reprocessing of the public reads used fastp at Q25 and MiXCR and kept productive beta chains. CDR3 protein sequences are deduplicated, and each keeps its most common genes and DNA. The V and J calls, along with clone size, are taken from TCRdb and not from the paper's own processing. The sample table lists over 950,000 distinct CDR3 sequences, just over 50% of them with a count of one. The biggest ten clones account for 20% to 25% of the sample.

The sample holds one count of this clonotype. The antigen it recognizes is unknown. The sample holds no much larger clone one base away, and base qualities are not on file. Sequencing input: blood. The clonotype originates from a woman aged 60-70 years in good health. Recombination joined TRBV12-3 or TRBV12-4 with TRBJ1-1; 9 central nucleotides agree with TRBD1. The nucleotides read TGTGCCAGCAGTGGGACAGGGAGAGCTGAAGCTTTCTTT. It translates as CASSGTGRAEAFF.